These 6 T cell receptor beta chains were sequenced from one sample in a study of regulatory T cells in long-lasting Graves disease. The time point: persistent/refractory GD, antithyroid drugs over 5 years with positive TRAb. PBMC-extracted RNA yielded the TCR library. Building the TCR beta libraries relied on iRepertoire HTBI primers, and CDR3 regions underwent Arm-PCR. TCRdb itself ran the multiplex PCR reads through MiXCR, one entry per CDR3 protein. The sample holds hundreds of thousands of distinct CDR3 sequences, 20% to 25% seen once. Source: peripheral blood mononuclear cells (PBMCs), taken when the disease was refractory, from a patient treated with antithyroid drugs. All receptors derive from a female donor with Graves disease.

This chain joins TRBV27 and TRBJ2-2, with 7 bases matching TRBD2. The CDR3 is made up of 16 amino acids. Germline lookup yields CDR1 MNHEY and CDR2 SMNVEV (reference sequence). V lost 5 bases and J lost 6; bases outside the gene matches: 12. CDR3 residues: CASSPLARESSGELFF. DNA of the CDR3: TGTGCCAGCAGTCCACTGGCGCGGGAGTCCTCCGGGGAGCTGTTTTTT.

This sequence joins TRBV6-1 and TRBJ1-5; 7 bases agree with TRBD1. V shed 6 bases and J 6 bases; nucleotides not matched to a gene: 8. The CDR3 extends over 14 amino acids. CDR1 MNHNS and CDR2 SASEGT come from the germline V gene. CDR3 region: CASSPTGFTQPQHF. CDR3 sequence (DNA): TGTGCCAGCAGCCCGACAGGGTTCACTCAGCCCCAGCATTTT.

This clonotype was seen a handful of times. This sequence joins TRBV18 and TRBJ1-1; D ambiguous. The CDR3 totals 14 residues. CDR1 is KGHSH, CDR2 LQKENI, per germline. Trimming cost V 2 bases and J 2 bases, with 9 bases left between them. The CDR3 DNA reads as TGTGCCAGCTCACCAGGGAACTACAACACTGAAGCTTTCTTT. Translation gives CASSPGNYNTEAFF.

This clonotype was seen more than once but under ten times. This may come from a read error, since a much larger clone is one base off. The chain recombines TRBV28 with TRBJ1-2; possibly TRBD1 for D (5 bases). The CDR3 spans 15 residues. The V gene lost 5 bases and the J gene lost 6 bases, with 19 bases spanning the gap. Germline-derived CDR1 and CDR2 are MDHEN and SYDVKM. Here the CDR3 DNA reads TGTGCCAGCAGTCCCGCCCTCCCAGGACAAAATGGCTACACCTTC. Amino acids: CASSPALPGQNGYTF.

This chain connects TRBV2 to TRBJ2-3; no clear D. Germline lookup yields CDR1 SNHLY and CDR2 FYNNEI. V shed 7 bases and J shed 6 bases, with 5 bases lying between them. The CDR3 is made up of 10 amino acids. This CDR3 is CASTADTQYF. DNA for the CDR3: TGTGCCAGCACGGCGGATACGCAGTATTTT.

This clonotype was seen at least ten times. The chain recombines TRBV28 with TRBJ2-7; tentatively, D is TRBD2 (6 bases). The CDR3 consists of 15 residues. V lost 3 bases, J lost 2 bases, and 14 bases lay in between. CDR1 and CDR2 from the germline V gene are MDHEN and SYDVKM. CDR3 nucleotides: TGTGCCAGCAGTTTCGAGGGCGGGATTCCCTACGAGCAGTACTTC. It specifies CASSFEGGIPYEQYF.